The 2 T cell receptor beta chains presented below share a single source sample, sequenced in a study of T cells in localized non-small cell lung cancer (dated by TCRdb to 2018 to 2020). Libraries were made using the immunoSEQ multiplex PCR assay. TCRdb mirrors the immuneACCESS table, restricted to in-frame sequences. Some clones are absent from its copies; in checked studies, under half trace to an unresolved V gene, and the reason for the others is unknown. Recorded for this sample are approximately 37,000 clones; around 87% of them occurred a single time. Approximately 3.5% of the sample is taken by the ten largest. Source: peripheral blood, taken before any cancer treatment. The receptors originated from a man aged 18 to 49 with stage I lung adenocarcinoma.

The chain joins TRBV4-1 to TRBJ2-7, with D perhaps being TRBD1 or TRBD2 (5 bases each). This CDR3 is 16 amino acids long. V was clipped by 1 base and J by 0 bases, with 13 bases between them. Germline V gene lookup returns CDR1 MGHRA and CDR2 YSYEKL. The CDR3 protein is CASSQGPGPHSYEQYF. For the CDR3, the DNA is TGCGCCAGCAGCCAAGGTCCGGGACCGCACTCCTACGAGCAGTACTTC.

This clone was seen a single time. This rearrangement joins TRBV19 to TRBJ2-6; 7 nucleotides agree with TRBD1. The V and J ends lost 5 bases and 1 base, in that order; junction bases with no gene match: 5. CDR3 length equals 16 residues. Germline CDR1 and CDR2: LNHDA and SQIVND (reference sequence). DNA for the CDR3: TGTGCCAGTAGTTCTCCGACAGGGTCTGGGGCCAACGTCCTGACTTTC. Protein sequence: CASSSPTGSGANVLTF.